These 21 T cell receptor beta chains share one sample of origin, sequenced in a study of Graves' ophthalmopathy and Graves' hyperthyroidism. For repertoire sequencing, the TCR beta CDR3 regions were amplified from RNA transcripts. Amplification began with first-round RT-PCR using HTBI primers, then second-round multiplex PCR was performed. TCRdb used MiXCR to reprocess the multiplex PCR reads, holding one entry per CDR3 protein. Of about 620,000 distinct CDR3 sequences listed, about a fifth are singletons. The sequenced sample was peripheral blood. Receptor source: a woman in her late teens or twenties with stable Graves' hyperthyroidism. Some clones in this sample may be carry-over from other donors' samples.

This clonotype was observed a single time. Here the CDR3 DNA reads TGTGCCAGCGGAACAGACAGGGGCCGATATAATTCACCCCTCCACTTT. Translation: CASGTDRGRYNSPLHF. The J gene is TRBJ1-6, the V gene TRBV6-1, with 8 positions matching TRBD1. Germline assignment: CDR1 MNHNS and CDR2 SASEGT. CDR3 length: 16 residues. The trim removed 8 bases at V and 4 bases at J, leaving 10 bases unmatched.

In this sample, this clonotype turned up many times. The chain joins TRBV6-1 to TRBJ1-1; TRBD1 might be the D (5 bases). Germline V CDR1 and CDR2: MNHNS, SASEGT. The CDR3 totals 15 residues. Trimming shortened V by 1 base and J by 4 bases, and 13 bases separated the two germline ends. CDR3 sequence reads: CASSEGWGGSTEAFF. The CDR3 DNA sequence: TGTGCCAGCAGTGAAGGGTGGGGGGGGAGCACTGAAGCTTTCTTT.

This clonotype was picked up many times. The V gene is TRBV7-2, the J gene TRBJ2-5, with 8 bases fitting TRBD2. The ends lost 5 bases at V and 1 base at J; junction bases unmatched: 9. Germline CDR1 SGHTA, CDR2 FQGNSA. The CDR3 consists of 16 residues. This chain's CDR3 is CASSVQAGEPQETQYF. For the CDR3, the DNA is TGTGCCAGCAGCGTCCAAGCGGGGGAACCCCAAGAGACCCAGTACTTC.

This clonotype was picked up many times. This sequence joins TRBV12-3 or TRBV12-4 and TRBJ2-7; 10 bases agree with TRBD2. Trimming took 3 bases from V and 6 from J; bases not matched to a gene: 5. This CDR3 is 14 amino acids long. The CDR3 region has the DNA TGTGCCAGCAGTTTGGCTAGCGGGAGAGTCGAGCAGTACTTC. This gives the protein CASSLASGRVEQYF.

In this sample, this clonotype turned up many times. The chain carries TRBV6-5 and TRBJ2-5; 10 nucleotides match TRBD1. V lost 4 bases, J lost 2 bases, and 4 bases stayed unmatched. The CDR3 runs 15 residues. CDR1 MNHEY and CDR2 SVGAGI come from the germline V gene. In DNA, the CDR3 is TGTGCCAGCAGTTTTAGGACAGGGGGGCAAGAGACCCAGTACTTC. Its translation: CASSFRTGGQETQYF.

The V gene is TRBV20-1, the J gene TRBJ1-1; D gene unclear. The germline V and J ends were trimmed by 3 bases and 6 bases, with 17 bases remaining between them. CDR1 is DFQATT and CDR2 is SNEGSKA in the germline V gene (reference sequence). The CDR3 extends over 14 amino acids. CDR3 coding DNA: TGCAGTGCTAGTTCGATGGTTCTAGCCGCTGAAGCTTTCTTT. This codes for CSASSMVLAAEAFF.

This clonotype was detected only a few times. The CDR3 DNA is TGTGCCAGCAGCTTGTGGGAGGGCCCTCCCCAGTACTTC. It is translated as CASSLWEGPPQYF. This chain joins TRBV7-9 and TRBJ2-5; 7 bases are a match to TRBD2. The CDR3 contains 13 residues. Losses at the gene ends were 3 bases for V and 9 bases for J; bases not matched to a gene: 7. Germline loops: CDR1 SEHNR, CDR2 FQNEAQ (reference sequence).

This clonotype occurred many times. The chain employs TRBV19 and TRBJ2-5; 9 nucleotides match TRBD1. CDR1 and CDR2 (germline): LNHDA, SQIVND (reference sequence). V lost 8 bases and J lost 3; bases outside the gene matches: 7. The CDR3 consists of 14 residues. The CDR3 DNA follows: TGTGCCAGTCACCACCGGGACAGGGAAGAGACCCAGTACTTC. It codes for CASHHRDREETQYF.

The table lists this clonotype with many counts. The chain carries TRBV5-1 and TRBJ1-3; D is uncertain. The V gene lost 7 bases and the J gene lost 13 bases, with 24 bases spanning the gap. Germline CDR1 SGHRS, CDR2 YFSETQ. This CDR3 region has 14 residues. CDR3 bases: TGCGCCAGCCGATCCTACTCCGGAGTCAGTCGGATATATTTT. This sequence encodes CASRSYSGVSRIYF. The full variable domain, in which reference TRBV5-1 and TRBJ1-3 provide the parts outside the CDR3, is KAGVTQTPRYLIKTRGQQVTLSCSPISGHRSVSWYQQTPGQGLQFLFEYFSETQRNKGNFPGRFSGRQFSNSRSEMNVSTLELGDSALYLCASRSYSGVSRIYFGEGSWLTVV.

At least ten counts were recorded for this clonotype. J is TRBJ1-6 and V is TRBV20-1; 9 nucleotides agree with TRBD1. The CDR3 has 15 amino acids. Germline trimming cut 1 base from V and 7 bases from J; bases unmatched to any gene: 5. CDR1 and CDR2 (germline): DFQATT, SNEGSKA (reference sequence). The DNA of the CDR3 is TGCAGTGCTAGAGTTTGGACAGGGGTGAATTCACCCCTCCACTTT. This translates into CSARVWTGVNSPLHF.

There are many counts of this clonotype. The gene calls are TRBV24-1 and TRBJ1-1; D gene ambiguous. Germline lookup yields CDR1 KGHDR and CDR2 SFDVKD. The CDR3 covers 13 residues. The V and J ends lost 1 base and 1 base respectively, with 3 bases between them. CDR3 bases: TGTGCCACCAGTGATTTTCGGAACACTGAAGCTTTCTTT. Its protein product is CATSDFRNTEAFF.

The CDR3 nucleotides are TGTGCCAGCAGCCCGACAGGAGGGGGCTACACTGAAGCTTTCTTT. It encodes CASSPTGGGYTEAFF. The chain combines TRBV7-9 with TRBJ1-1, with 7 bases fitting TRBD1. Germline CDR1 and CDR2: SEHNR and FQNEAQ (reference sequence). V was pared by 5 bases and J by 3 bases, with 9 bases of the junction left unmatched. The CDR3 length is 15 residues.

As regards this clonotype: A much larger clone differs from this one at a single base, so this may be a read error. The rearrangement uses TRBV6-5 and TRBJ1-1, with TRBD1 matching over 7 bases. In germline, CDR1 is MNHEY, CDR2 SVGAGI. The CDR3 runs to 14 residues. This CDR3 reads CASSYSDRDTEASF. The CDR3 region has the DNA TGTGCCAGCAGTTACAGCGACAGGGACACTGAAGCTTCCTTT.

This chain links TRBV28 with TRBJ1-1, with D unresolved. Germline lookup yields CDR1 MDHEN and CDR2 SYDVKM. The V and J ends lost 8 bases and 3 bases respectively, with 10 bases between them. The CDR3 spans 12 residues. The CDR3 region is CASLGRYTEAFF. The CDR3 DNA reads TGTGCCAGCCTCGGCCGGTACACTGAAGCTTTCTTT.

This clonotype was detected many times. V is TRBV15 and J is TRBJ1-1; D might be TRBD1 (5 bases). The CDR3 consists of 13 residues. Between the trimmed V and J ends, which lost 0 bases and 8 bases, there was a span of 10 bases. Germline V gene sequence: CDR1 LNHNV, CDR2 YYDKDF (reference sequence). CDR3 bases: TGTGCCACCAGCAGAGAGAGCAGGGCAGAAGCTTTCTTT. It is translated as CATSRESRAEAFF.

Comments on this clonotype: Since a much larger clone is just one base distant, this may be a read error. The gene calls are TRBV28 and TRBJ1-5; no clear D gene. Germline CDR1 MDHEN, CDR2 SYDVKM. The CDR3 contains 11 residues. This CDR3 reads CASSEGRPHHF. The CDR3 DNA sequence: TGTGCCAGCAGTGAAGGGAGGCCCCATCATTTT.

Many counts were recorded for this clonotype. The chain combines TRBV25-1 with TRBJ1-1; D unresolved. Trimming removed 7 bases from V and 6 bases from J, with 18 bases in between. The CDR3 has 14 amino acids. Germline loops: CDR1 MGHDK, CDR2 SYGVNS. Written as DNA, the CDR3 is TGTGCCAGCAAAGGGCCGGGATTGCTGGCTGAAGCTTTCTTT. Translation: CASKGPGLLAEAFF. Using reference TRBV25-1 and TRBJ1-1 for the parts outside the CDR3, the full variable domain is EADIYQTPRYLVIGTGKKITLECSQTMGHDKMYWYQQDPGMELHLIHYSYGVNSTEKGDLSSESTVSRIRTEHFPLTLESARPSHTSQYLCASKGPGLLAEAFFGQGTRLTVV.

This clonotype was observed a handful of times. The V gene is TRBV11-2, the J gene TRBJ2-5; D is possibly TRBD2 (7 bases). The germline V gene encodes CDR1 SGHAT and CDR2 FQNNGV. The CDR3 contains 17 residues. Trimming shortened V by 0 bases and J by 1 base, and 15 bases separated the two germline ends. CDR3 sequence: CASSLDPRGGGQETQYF. The DNA for the CDR3 is TGTGCCAGCAGCTTAGATCCCCGGGGAGGGGGCCAAGAGACCCAGTACTTC.

The chain uses TRBV7-3 and TRBJ2-2; D possibly matches TRBD1 or TRBD2 (6 bases each). CDR1 and CDR2 from the germline V gene are SGHTA and FQGTGA. V lost 1 base to trimming and J lost 7 bases, with 16 bases between them. This CDR3 has 16 residues. The CDR3 spells CASSLKRRGRGGELFF. The CDR3 DNA follows: TGTGCCAGCAGCTTAAAGCGCCGGGGGCGCGGCGGGGAGCTGTTTTTT.

This clonotype has at least ten counts. V and J are TRBV4-1 and TRBJ1-3; D is ambiguous. Germline CDR1 MGHRA, CDR2 YSYEKL. The CDR3 has 14 residues. The germline V and J ends were trimmed by 0 bases and 4 bases, with 7 bases remaining between them. The CDR3, as DNA: TGCGCCAGCAGCCAAGATCCCTTGGGAAACACCATATATTTT. As protein: CASSQDPLGNTIYF.

This clonotype was counted many times. The V gene is TRBV6-1, the J gene TRBJ2-5; D perhaps matches TRBD1 (6 bases). V lost 3 bases to trimming and J lost 4 bases, with 12 bases between them. This CDR3 has 14 amino acids. Germline V gene lookup returns CDR1 MNHNS and CDR2 SASEGT. CDR3 bases: TGTGCCAGCAGTGAGGACAGTTGGAGAGAGACCCAGTACTTC. Translating gives CASSEDSWRETQYF.